Detailed here is one T cell receptor (beta chain). The antigen this receptor binds is unknown. No clone much larger than this one lies a single base away; base qualities are absent. The CDR3 covers 15 residues, taking in both the cysteine and the phenylalanine. The read is trimmed to its CDR3 DNA, 45 bases read in frame from base 1. For CDR1 and CDR2, the germline V gene lists LGHNA and YNFKEQ. The junction shows trimming of 5 bases on V and 5 bases on J, and the gene matches do not reach 10 bases of it. Each donor gave one peripheral blood draw, approximately 0.11 L on average, collected into heparinised tubes. A BD FACSAria II was used to sort naive, central memory, regulatory and stem cell-like memory CD4+ T cells with a panel that included CD45RO, CCR7, CD25, CD127, CD95 and CD27. Purity was above 98% for every sorted population. PBMCs were isolated immediately by Lymphoprep density gradient centrifugation and stained directly without culture. To minimize batch effects, samples were stained and sorted in pairs, one healthy donor with one patient per experiment.

The record originates from a study of beta chain features in type 1 diabetes (dated by TCRdb to the late 2010s). General notes on the study: No differences in mean age, gender distribution, total cell number or subset yield were found between patients and healthy donors. A total of approximately 100 million sorted cells were examined across all samples, and the number of cells per subset was strongly correlated with RNA yield. The study compared the TCRB repertoires of sorted circulating CD4+ T cell subsets in recently diagnosed type 1 diabetes patients with those in matched healthy donors. Whereas all 30 or so donors provided naive and central memory subsets, regulatory and stem cell-like memory subsets were isolated from just 8 patients and roughly 8 healthy donors. Broad study findings and their caveats: Because small numbers of individuals were included in the HLA sub-analyses, any influence of HLA type on TCRB rearrangement was left unresolved. Patients with type 1 diabetes made fewer insertions and deleted more nucleotides at VDJ recombination sites, implying thymic rearrangement abnormalities. Shorter templates might have been favored by PCR, but patient and control samples were amplified and corrected together, so both groups would have been affected equally by any skew. In all four CD4+ subsets, TCRB CDR3 length was moderately but significantly shorter in type 1 diabetes patients. Because cDNA was sequenced instead of genomic DNA, highly expressing activated cells could be over-represented, though the groups showed no difference in activation or CD3 levels. Naive, central memory and regulatory TCRB repertoires appeared to be more similar among patients than among healthy donors.

The entire isolated RNA was reverse transcribed using the High Capacity cDNA Reverse Transcription Kit, and thus expressed TCRB transcripts were sequenced. Naive, central memory and regulatory T cell samples underwent deep immunoSEQ sequencing, averaging about 3.57 million total reads per sample. Sorted cells were lysed in RLT buffer and RNA was extracted with DNase-treated RNeasy Micro or Mini kits, depending on cell number. Each cell subset was processed on its own to prevent cross-contamination, while patient and healthy donor samples were processed together. TCRB sequences were amplified from cDNA with the immunoSEQ multiplex PCR, producing 87-bp fragments spanning the CDR3 region. Sequencing of the amplicons was done on the Illumina HiSeq platform. The published analysis was carried out like this. Synthetic template baselines were used to correct PCR bias computationally, reads within Hamming distance 2 were collapsed, and singletons that could not be merged were discarded. Reads were aligned to IMGT to assign V, D and J genes, CDR3 length, and insertions or deletions at six rearrangement sites. Within each subset, clonotype counts were normalized to the number of sorted cells before true diversity and Gini coefficients were calculated with the tcR R package. The overlap coefficient, calculated on TCRB nucleotide sequences, was used to quantify repertoire sharing. As a proxy for the pre-selection repertoire, out-of-frame TCRB sequences from naive cells were analyzed. TCRdb took over this immuneACCESS table, retaining in-frame rearrangements with V and J assigned. Such tables are incomplete; in checked studies, under half of the missing clones stem from an unresolved V gene, and the remainder is unexplained. V and J calls plus clone size are reproduced from that table; the DNA served to infer D and trimming. Here the sample has some 360,000 clones; roughly 21% occur a single time. The ten top clones hold around 0.04% of the sample.

The receptor's source is a young woman in good health. The sequenced material came from naive CD4+ T cells from blood. Interpreted using the paper, the cell subset or site label stands for: true naive CD4+ T cells. The V and J segments used are TRBV4-2 and TRBJ2-5, with 8 bases aligning to TRBD1. Here is the DNA: TGTGCCAGCAGCTTCCGCGGACAGGGTAGGGAGACCCAGTACTTC. It specifies CASSFRGQGRETQYF.